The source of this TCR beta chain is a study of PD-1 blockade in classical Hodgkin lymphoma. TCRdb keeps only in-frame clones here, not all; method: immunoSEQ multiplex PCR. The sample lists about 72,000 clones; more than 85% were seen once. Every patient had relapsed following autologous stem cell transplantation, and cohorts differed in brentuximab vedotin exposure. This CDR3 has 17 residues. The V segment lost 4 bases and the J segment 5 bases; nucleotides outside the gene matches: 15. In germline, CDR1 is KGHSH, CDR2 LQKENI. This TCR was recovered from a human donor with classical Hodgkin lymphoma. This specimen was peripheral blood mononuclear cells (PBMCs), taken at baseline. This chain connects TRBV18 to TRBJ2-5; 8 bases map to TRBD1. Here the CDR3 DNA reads TGTGCCAGCTCACGCAGGAGCTCGACAGGGGTGGAGGAGACCCAGTACTTC. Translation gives CASSRRSSTGVEETQYF.